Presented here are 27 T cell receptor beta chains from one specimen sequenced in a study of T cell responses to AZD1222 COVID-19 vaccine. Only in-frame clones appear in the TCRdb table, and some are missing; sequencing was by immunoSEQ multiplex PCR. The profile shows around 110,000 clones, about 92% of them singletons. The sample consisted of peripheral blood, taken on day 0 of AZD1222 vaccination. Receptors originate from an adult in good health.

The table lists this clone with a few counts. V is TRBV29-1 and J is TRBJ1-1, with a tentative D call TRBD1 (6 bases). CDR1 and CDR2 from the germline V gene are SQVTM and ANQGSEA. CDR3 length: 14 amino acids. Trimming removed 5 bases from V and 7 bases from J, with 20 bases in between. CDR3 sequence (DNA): TGCAGCGTTCAATTTAACAGGGATTGGGGTGAAGCTTTCTTT. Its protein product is CSVQFNRDWGEAFF.

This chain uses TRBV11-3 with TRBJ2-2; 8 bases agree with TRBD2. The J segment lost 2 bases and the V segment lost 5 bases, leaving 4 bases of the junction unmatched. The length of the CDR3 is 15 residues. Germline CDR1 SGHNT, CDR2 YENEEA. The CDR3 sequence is CASSAGGGNTGELFF. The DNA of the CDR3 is TGTGCCAGCAGCGCCGGGGGGGGTAACACCGGGGAGCTGTTTTTT.

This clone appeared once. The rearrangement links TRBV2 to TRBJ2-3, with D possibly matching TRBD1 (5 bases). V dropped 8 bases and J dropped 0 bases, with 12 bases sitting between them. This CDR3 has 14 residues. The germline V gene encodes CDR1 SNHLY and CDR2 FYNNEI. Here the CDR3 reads CASPTPGSTDTQYF. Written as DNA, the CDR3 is TGTGCCAGCCCTACGCCAGGGAGCACAGATACGCAGTATTTT.

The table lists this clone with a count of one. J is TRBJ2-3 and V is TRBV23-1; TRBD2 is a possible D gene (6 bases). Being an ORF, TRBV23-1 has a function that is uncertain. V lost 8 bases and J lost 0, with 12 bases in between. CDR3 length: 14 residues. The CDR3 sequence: CASRREPSTDTQYF. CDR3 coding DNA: TGCGCCAGCCGGAGGGAACCTAGCACAGATACGCAGTATTTT.

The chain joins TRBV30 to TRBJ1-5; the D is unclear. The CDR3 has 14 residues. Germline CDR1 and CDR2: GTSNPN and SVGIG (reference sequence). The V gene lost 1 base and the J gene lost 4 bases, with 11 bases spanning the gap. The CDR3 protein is CAWSALTGNQPQHF. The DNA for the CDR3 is TGTGCCTGGAGTGCGCTCACGGGGAATCAGCCCCAGCATTTT.

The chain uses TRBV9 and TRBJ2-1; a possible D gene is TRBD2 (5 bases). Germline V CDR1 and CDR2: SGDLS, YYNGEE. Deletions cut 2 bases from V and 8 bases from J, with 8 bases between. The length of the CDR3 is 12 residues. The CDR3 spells CASSVAEDEQFF. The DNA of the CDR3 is TGTGCCAGCAGCGTCGCGGAGGATGAGCAGTTCTTC.

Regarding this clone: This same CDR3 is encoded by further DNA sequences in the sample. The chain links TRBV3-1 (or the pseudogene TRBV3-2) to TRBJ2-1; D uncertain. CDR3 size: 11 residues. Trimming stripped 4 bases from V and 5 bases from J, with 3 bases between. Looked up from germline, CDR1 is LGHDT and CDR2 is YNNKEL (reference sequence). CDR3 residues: CASSLNNEQFF. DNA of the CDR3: TGTGCCAGCAGCCTGAACAATGAGCAGTTCTTC.

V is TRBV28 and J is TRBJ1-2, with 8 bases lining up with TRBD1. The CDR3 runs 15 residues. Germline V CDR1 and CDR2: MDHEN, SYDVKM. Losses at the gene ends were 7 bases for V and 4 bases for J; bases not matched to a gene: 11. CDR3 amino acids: CASNIQGGRIYGYTF. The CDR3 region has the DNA TGTGCCAGCAATATACAGGGGGGAAGAATCTATGGCTACACCTTC.

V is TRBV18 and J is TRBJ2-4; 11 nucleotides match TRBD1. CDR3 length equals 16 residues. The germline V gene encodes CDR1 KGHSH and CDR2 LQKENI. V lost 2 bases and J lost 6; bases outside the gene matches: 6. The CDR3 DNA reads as TGTGCCAGCTCACCAGGGACAGGGGGGCTAGTAAACATTCAGTACTTC. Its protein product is CASSPGTGGLVNIQYF.

DNA for the CDR3: TGTGCCAGCAGTGATCTAGCGGAAAAACTGTTTTTT. This sequence encodes CASSDLAEKLFF. This chain uses TRBV25-1 with TRBJ1-4; no clear D. Germline lookup yields CDR1 MGHDK and CDR2 SYGVNS. This CDR3 is 12 amino acids long. The V and J ends lost 3 bases and 8 bases respectively, with 7 bases between them.

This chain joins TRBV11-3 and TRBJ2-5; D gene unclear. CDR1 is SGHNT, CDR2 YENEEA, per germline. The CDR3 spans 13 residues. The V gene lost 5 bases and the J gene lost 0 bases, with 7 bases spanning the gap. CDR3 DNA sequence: TGTGCCAGCAGCCCGTCGTACCAAGAGACCCAGTACTTC. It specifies CASSPSYQETQYF.

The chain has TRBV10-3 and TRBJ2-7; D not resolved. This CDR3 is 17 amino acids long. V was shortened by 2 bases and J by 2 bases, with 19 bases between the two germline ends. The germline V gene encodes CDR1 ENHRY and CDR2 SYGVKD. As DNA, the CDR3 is TGTGCCATCAGTGAGGCGAGCAGTCCCCTAAAAACCTACGAGCAGTACTTC. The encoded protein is CAISEASSPLKTYEQYF.

CDR3 amino acids: CASSVQETQYF. The CDR3 DNA reads TGTGCCAGCAGTGTTCAAGAGACCCAGTACTTC. V and J are TRBV28 and TRBJ2-5; no definite D call. Between the trimmed V and J ends, which lost 5 bases and 2 bases, there was a span of 3 bases. The CDR3 is 11 amino acids. CDR1 and CDR2 (germline): MDHEN, SYDVKM.

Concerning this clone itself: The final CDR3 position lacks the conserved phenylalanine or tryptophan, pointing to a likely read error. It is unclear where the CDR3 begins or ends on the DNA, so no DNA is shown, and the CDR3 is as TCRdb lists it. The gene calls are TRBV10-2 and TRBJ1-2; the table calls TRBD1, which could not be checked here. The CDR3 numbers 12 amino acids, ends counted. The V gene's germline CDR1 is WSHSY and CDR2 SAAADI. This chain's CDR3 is CASSGRDRGQSL.

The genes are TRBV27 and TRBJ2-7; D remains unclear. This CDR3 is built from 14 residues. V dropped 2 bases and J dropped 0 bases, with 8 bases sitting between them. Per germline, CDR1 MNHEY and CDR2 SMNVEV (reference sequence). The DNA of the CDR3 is TGTGCCAGCAGTTTACGGCTACCCTCCTACGAGCAGTACTTC. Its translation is CASSLRLPSYEQYF.

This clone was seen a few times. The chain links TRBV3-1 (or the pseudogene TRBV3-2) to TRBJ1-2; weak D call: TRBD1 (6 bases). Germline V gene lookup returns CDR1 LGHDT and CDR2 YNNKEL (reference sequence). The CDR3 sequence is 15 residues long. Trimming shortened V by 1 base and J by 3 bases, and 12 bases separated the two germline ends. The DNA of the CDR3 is TGTGCCAGCAGCCAAGGAGTACAGGGAGACTATGGCTACACCTTC. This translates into CASSQGVQGDYGYTF.

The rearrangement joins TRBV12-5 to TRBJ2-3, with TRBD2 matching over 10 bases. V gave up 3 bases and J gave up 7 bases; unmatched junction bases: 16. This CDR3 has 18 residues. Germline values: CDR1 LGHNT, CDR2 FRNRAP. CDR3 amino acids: CASGFVMPLASGSYTQYF. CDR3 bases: TGTGCTAGTGGTTTCGTAATGCCTTTGGCTAGCGGGAGTTATACGCAGTATTTT.

The CDR3 is CASSSPASRAGNYEQYF. DNA of the CDR3: TGTGCCAGCAGTTCCCCCGCCAGTAGGGCGGGGAACTACGAGCAGTACTTC. V gene TRBV28 combines with J gene TRBJ2-7; D possibly corresponds to TRBD2 (6 bases). V was trimmed by 4 bases and J by 3 bases, leaving 22 bases between them. Germline loops: CDR1 MDHEN, CDR2 SYDVKM. The CDR3 has 17 amino acids.

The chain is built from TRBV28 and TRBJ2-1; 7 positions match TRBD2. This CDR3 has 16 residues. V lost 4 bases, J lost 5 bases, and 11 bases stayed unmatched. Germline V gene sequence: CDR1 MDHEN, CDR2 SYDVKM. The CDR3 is CASSWVWGGGHNEQFF. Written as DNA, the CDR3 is TGTGCCAGCAGTTGGGTATGGGGGGGAGGACACAATGAGCAGTTCTTC. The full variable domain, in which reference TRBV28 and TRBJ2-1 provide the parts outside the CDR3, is DVKVTQSSRYLVKRTGEKVFLECVQDMDHENMFWYRQDPGLGLRLIYFSYDVKMKEKGDIPEGYSVSREKKERFSLILESASTNQTSMYLCASSWVWGGGHNEQFFGPGTRLTVL.

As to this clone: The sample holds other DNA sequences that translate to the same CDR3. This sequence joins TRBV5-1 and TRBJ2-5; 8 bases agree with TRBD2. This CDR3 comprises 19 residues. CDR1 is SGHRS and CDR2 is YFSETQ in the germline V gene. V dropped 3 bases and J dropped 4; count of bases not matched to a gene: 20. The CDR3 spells CASSSTVGLTYLAGETQYF. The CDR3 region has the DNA TGCGCCAGCAGCTCCACCGTTGGCCTTACCTATCTAGCGGGAGAGACCCAGTACTTC. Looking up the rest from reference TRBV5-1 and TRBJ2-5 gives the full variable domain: KAGVTQTPRYLIKTRGQQVTLSCSPISGHRSVSWYQQTPGQGLQFLFEYFSETQRNKGNFPGRFSGRQFSNSRSEMNVSTLELGDSALYLCASSSTVGLTYLAGETQYFGPGTRLLVL.

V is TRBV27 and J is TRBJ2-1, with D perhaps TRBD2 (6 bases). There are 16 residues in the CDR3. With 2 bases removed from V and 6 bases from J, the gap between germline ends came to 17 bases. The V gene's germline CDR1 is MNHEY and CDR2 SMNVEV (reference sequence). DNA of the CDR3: TGTGCCAGCAGTTTACCCCATGGGAGGCGGCTCAATGAGCAGTTCTTC. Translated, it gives CASSLPHGRRLNEQFF.

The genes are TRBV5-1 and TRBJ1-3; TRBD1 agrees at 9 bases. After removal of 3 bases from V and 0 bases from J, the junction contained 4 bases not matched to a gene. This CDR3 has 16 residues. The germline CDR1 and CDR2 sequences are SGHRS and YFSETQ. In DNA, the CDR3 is TGCGCCAGCAGCTGGACAGGGGCGAACTCTGGAAACACCATATATTTT. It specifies CASSWTGANSGNTIYF.

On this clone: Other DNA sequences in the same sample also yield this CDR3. The DNA for the CDR3 is TGTGCCAGCAGTTTAAGGGGCCCATACGAGCAGTACTTC. As protein: CASSLRGPYEQYF. V is TRBV27 and J is TRBJ2-7; TRBD1 is a possible D gene (5 bases). V dropped 2 bases and J dropped 4 bases, with 9 bases sitting between them. CDR1 is MNHEY, CDR2 SMNVEV, per germline (reference sequence). The CDR3 is 13 residues long.

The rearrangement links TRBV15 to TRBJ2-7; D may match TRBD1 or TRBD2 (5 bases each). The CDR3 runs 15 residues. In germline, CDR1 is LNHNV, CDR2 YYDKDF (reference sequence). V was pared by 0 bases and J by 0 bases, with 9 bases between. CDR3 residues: CATSRDGGYSYEQYF. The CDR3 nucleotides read TGTGCCACCAGCAGAGATGGGGGATACTCCTACGAGCAGTACTTC.

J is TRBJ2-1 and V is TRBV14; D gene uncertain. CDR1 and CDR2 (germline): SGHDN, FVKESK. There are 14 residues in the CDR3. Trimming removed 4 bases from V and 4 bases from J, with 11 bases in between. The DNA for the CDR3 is TGTGCCAGCAGCCCCCTTCCAAATTACAATGAGCAGTTCTTC. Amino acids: CASSPLPNYNEQFF.

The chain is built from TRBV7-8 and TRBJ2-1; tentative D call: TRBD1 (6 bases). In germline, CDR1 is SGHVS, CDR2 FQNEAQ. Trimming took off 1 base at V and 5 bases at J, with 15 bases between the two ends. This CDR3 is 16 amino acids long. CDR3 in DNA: TGTGCCAGCAGCTTAGGGGGCCAGGGGTCGGACAATGAGCAGTTCTTC. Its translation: CASSLGGQGSDNEQFF.

The CDR3 spells CASSQAPSTDMNTEAFF. As DNA, the CDR3 is TGCGCCAGCAGTCAAGCCCCCTCGACAGATATGAACACTGAAGCTTTCTTT. The chain uses TRBV23-1 and TRBJ1-1, with a tentative D call TRBD1 (5 bases). TRBV23-1 is known as an ORF, though its function is uncertain. Trimming cost V 2 bases and J 0 bases, with 16 bases left between them. The CDR3 sequence is 17 residues long.